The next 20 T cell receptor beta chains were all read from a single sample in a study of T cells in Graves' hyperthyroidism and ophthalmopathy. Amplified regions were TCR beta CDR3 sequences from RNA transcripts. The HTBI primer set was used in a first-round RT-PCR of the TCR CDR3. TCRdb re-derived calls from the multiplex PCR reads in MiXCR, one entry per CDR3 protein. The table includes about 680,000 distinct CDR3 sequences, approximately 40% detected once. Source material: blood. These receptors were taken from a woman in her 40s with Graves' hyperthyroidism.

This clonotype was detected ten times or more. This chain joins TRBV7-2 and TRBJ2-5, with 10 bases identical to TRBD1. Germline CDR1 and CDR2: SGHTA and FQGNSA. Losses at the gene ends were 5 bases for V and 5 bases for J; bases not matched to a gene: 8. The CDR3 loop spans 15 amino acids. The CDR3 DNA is TGTGCCAGCAGCCAAGACAGGGGGCGGAGGGAGACCCAGTACTTC. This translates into CASSQDRGRRETQYF.

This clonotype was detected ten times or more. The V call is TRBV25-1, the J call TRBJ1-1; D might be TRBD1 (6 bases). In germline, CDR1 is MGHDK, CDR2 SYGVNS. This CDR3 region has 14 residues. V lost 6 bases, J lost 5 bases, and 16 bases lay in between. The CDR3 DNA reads TGTGCCAGCAGCTCACAGGGAAGGTGGACTGAAGCTTTCTTT. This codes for CASSSQGRWTEAFF.

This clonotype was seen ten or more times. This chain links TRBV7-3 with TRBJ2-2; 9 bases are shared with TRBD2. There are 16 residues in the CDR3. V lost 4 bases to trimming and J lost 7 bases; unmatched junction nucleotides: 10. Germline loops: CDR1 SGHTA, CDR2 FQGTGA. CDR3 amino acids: CASSSLTSGPGGELFF. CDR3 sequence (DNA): TGTGCCAGCAGCTCGCTGACTAGCGGACCGGGCGGGGAGCTGTTTTTT.

CDR3 DNA: TGTGCCAGCAGTTCACCAGCGACAGGGCCTGAAGCTTTCTTT. The encoded protein is CASSSPATGPEAFF. The rearrangement uses TRBV12-3 or TRBV12-4 and TRBJ1-1; 7 bases match TRBD1. After removal of 4 bases from V and 6 bases from J, the junction contained 8 bases not matched to a gene. CDR3 length: 14 residues.

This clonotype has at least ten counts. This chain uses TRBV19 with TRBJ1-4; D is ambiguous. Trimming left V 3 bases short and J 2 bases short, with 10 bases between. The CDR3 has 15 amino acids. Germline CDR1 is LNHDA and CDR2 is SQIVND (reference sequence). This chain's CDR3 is CASSMARITNEKLFF. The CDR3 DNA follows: TGTGCCAGTAGTATGGCGAGGATTACTAATGAAAAACTGTTTTTT.

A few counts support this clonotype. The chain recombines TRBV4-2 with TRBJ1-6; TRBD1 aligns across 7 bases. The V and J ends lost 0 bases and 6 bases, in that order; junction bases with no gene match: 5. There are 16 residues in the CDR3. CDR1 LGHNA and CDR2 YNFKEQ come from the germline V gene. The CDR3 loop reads CASSQDLGQINSPLHF. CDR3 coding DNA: TGTGCCAGCAGCCAAGATCTGGGACAGATTAATTCACCCCTCCACTTT.

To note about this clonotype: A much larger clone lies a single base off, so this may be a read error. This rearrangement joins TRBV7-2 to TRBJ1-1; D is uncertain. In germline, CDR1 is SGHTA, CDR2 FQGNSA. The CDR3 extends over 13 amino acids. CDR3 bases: TGTGCCAGCAGCTTATATCTGGGAACTGGAGCTTTCTTT. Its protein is CASSLYLGTGAFF.

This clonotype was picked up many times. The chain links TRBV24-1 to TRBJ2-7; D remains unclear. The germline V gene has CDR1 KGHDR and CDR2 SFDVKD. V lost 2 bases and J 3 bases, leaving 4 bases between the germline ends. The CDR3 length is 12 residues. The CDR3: CATSDYSYEQYF. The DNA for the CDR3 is TGTGCCACCAGTGATTACAGCTACGAGCAGTACTTC.

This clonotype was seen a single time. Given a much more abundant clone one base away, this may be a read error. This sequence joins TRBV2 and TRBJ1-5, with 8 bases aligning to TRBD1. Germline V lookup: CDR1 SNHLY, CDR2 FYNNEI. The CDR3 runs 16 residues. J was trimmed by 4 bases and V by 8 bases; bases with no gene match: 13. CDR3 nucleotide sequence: TGTGCCAGCGGCGTATCGATCAGGGGGCGGAATCAGCCCCAGCATTTT. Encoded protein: CASGVSIRGRNQPQHF.

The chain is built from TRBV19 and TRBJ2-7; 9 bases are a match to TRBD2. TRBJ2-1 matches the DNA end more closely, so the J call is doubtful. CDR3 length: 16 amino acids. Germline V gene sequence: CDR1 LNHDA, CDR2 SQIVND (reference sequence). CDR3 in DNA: TGTGCCAGTAAGCCGGCTAGAGCGGGGGGCCCCGGCGAGCAGTTCTTC. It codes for CASKPARAGGPGEQFF.

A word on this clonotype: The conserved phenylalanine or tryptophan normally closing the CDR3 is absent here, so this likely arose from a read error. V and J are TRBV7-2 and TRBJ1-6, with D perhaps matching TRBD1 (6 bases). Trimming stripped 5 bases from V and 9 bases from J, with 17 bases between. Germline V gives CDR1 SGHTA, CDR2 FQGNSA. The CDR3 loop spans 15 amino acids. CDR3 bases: TGTGCCAGCAGCATTATACAGGGCCTGGGTTCACCCCTCCACGTT. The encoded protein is CASSIIQGLGSPLHV.

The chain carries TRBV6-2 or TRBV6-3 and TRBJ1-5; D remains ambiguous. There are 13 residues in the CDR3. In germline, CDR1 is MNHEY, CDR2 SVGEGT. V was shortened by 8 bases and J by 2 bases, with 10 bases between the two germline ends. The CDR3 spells CASCFGRNQPQHF. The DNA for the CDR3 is TGTGCCAGCTGTTTCGGTCGCAATCAGCCCCAGCATTTT.

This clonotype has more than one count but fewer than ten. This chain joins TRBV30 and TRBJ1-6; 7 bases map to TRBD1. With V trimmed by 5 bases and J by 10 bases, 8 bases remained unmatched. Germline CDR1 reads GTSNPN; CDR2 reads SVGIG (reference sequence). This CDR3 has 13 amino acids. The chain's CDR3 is CAWAGQVGSPLHF. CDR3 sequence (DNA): TGTGCCTGGGCTGGACAGGTCGGCTCACCCCTCCACTTT.

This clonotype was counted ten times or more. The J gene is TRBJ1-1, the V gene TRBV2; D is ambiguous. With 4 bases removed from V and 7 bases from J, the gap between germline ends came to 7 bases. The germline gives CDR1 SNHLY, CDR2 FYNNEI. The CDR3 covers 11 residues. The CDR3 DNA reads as TGTGCCAGCAGTGGATTTTTTGAAGCTTTCTTT. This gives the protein CASSGFFEAFF.

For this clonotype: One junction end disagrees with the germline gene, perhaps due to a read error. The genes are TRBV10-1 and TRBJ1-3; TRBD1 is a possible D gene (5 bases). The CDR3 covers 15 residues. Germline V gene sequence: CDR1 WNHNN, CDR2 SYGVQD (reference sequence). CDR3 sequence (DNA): TGCGCCAGCAGCCAAGGACAAACCTCTGGAAACGCCATATACTTT. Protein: CASSQGQTSGNAIYF.

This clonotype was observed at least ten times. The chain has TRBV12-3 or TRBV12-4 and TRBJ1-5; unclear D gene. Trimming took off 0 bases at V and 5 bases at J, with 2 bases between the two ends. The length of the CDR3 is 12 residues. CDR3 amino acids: CASSLAYQPQHF. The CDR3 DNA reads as TGTGCCAGCAGTTTAGCCTATCAGCCCCAGCATTTT.

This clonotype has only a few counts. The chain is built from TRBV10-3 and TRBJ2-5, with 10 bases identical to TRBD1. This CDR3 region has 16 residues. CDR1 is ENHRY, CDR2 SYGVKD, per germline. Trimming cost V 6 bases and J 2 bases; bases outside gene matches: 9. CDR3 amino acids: CAIRTGGADRQETQYF. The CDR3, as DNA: TGTGCCATCAGGACAGGGGGCGCGGATAGGCAAGAGACCCAGTACTTC.

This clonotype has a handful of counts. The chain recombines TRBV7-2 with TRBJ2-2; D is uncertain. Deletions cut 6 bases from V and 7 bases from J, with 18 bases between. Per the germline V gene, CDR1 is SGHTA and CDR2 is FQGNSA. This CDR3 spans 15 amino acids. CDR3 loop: CASRPTTKGNGELFF. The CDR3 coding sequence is TGTGCCAGCAGACCTACCACTAAAGGGAACGGGGAGCTGTTTTTT.

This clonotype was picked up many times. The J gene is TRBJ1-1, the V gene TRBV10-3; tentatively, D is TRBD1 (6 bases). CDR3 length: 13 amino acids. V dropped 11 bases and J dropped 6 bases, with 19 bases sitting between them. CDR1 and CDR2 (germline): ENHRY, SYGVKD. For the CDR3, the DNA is TGTGCCGCGCATGATGGGGGCAGGCCTGAAGCTTTCTTT. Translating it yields CAAHDGGRPEAFF.

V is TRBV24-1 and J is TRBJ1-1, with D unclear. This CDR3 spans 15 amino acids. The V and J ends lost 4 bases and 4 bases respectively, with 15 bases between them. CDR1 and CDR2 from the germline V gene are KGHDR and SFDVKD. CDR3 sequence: CATSDHRQESTEAFF. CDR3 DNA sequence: TGTGCCACCAGTGACCACCGTCAGGAGAGCACTGAAGCTTTCTTT.